This T cell receptor beta chain was found in a study of shared clonotypes between healthy human individuals. Germline V gene sequence: CDR1 SQVTM, CDR2 ANQGSEA. With 4 bases removed from V and 3 bases from J, the gap between germline ends came to 15 bases. The CDR3 consists of 14 residues. Assay: immunoSEQ multiplex PCR; the TCRdb copy retains only in-frame clones and omits some. This table has about 190,000 clones, around 63% appearing once. The sequencing input was memory CD4+ T cells sorted from blood. The subset denotes: CD45RA-negative fraction. The rearrangement uses TRBV29-1 and TRBJ1-1; D perhaps matches TRBD1 (6 bases). The source of this sequence is a man aged 25 to 45 in good health. This CDR3 reads CSVGGGKGDTEAFF. The CDR3 DNA sequence: TGCAGCGTTGGCGGGGGTAAGGGGGACACTGAAGCTTTCTTT.